This T cell receptor beta chain comes out of a study of monozygotic twins with inflammatory bowel disease. Study-level results: IBD patients exhibited fewer clonotypes shared with other individuals than healthy twins, particularly with disease activity.

Reprocessing the 5' RACE reads, TCRdb reports a single entry for every CDR3 protein and omits DNA. The sample yields roughly 320,000 distinct CDR3 sequences, of which the top ten take up 5.6%. Investigators pulled total RNA out of whole blood and did not sort T cells. There are 16 residues in the CDR3. Germline CDR1 is MNHEY and CDR2 is SVGAGI. Comments on this clonotype: What it binds is unknown.

The clonotype comes from a human donor with ulcerative colitis or Crohn's disease, or a healthy co-twin of an affected twin (not recorded which). The gene calls are TRBV6-5 and TRBJ2-7; TCRdb's D gene call, TRBD1, goes unchecked for lack of DNA. The sample consisted of blood. CDR3 loop: CASSFFPGPNPYEQYF.